Below, one T cell receptor (beta chain) is given with its context. Its antigen is unidentified. With V trimmed by 0 bases and J by 1 base, 6 bases remained unmatched. The CDR3 has 17 residues. From germline, CDR1 is MGHRA and CDR2 YSYEKL. Repertoires were generated with immunoSEQ multiplex PCR, while TCRdb's copy carries only in-frame clones and drops some. The sample records some 46,000 clones, roughly 86% being singletons. The data were taken from a study of OX40 agonist ivuxolimab in advanced cancers. Whole-study results and caveats: The mean number of expanded clones was higher in CD8+ T cells than in CD4+.

The V call is TRBV4-1, the J call TRBJ2-1; 7 bases match TRBD2. The sample here was CD4+ or CD8+ T cells sorted from blood, taken in a trial of the OX40 agonist ivuxolimab. This sequence originates from an adult with an advanced solid tumor such as melanoma, head and neck, liver or kidney cancer. CDR3 protein: CASSQEGGGRSYNEQFF. CDR3 sequence (DNA): TGCGCCAGCAGCCAAGAGGGGGGGGGTCGGTCCTACAATGAGCAGTTCTTC.